These 25 T cell receptor beta chains were sequenced from one sample in a study of shared clonotypes between healthy human individuals. Cells designated naive CD8 were CD45RO-negative and were positively selected for CCR7, with terminally differentiated effector memory CD45RA+ cells excluded. Sequencing used immunoSEQ multiplex PCR; TCRdb keeps in-frame clones, though not all of them. The sample has about 1,800,000 clones, about 94% seen once. Specimen: naive CD8+ T cells sorted from blood. The source of these receptors is a man aged 18 to 30 in good health.

The rearrangement joins TRBV10-3 to TRBJ2-1; no reliable D call. CDR1 is ENHRY, CDR2 SYGVKD, per germline. V gave up 2 bases and J gave up 6 bases, with 17 bases separating them. The CDR3 length is 16 residues. The CDR3 region has the DNA TGTGCCATCAGTGAGCCGGGCGGTCCGTTGGGCAATGAGCAGTTCTTC. Amino acids: CAISEPGGPLGNEQFF.

In this sample, this clone turned up once. The CDR3 is CASTLWIATNEKLFF. CDR3 DNA: TGTGCCAGTACTTTGTGGATTGCAACTAATGAAAAACTGTTTTTT. This chain links TRBV19 with TRBJ1-4, with no clear D. Germline CDR1 is LNHDA and CDR2 is SQIVND (reference sequence). The CDR3 contains 15 residues. The V end was cut by 7 bases, the J end by 0 bases, with 12 bases between.

CDR3 DNA: TGTGCCAGCACCCTGGTCCTAGCGGGAGGTGACGAGCAGTACTTC. Translation gives CASTLVLAGGDEQYF. The gene calls are TRBV2 and TRBJ2-7; 11 bases align to TRBD2. Unmatched junction bases numbered 10, after V lost 7 bases and J lost 5 bases. Germline V gene sequence: CDR1 SNHLY, CDR2 FYNNEI. The CDR3 runs 15 residues. Looking up the rest from reference TRBV2 and TRBJ2-7 gives the full variable domain: EPEVTQTPSHQVTQMGQEVILRCVPISNHLYFYWYRQILGQKVEFLVSFYNNEISEKSEIFDDQFSVERPDGSNFTLKIRSTKLEDSAMYFCASTLVLAGGDEQYFGPGTRLTVT.

The rearrangement uses TRBV7-6 and TRBJ2-1, with no clear D. Germline V gene lookup returns CDR1 SGHVS and CDR2 FNYEAQ. This CDR3 has 13 residues. V was cut by 4 bases and J by 6 bases, with 10 bases left in between. The CDR3 sequence: CASSSTALNEQFF. In DNA form, the CDR3 reads TGTGCCAGCAGCTCGACCGCCCTCAATGAGCAGTTCTTC.

The chain combines TRBV18 with TRBJ2-1; D call uncertain. Germline loops: CDR1 KGHSH, CDR2 LQKENI. This CDR3 has 13 residues. V lost 0 bases and J lost 8, with 8 bases in between. The CDR3 reads CASSPPSSDEQFF. The DNA of the CDR3 is TGTGCCAGCTCACCACCCAGTTCTGATGAGCAGTTCTTC.

A remark on this clone: Other DNA sequences within the sample encode an identical CDR3. This chain connects TRBV9 to TRBJ1-2, with D unclear. With 0 bases removed from V and 6 bases from J, the gap between germline ends came to 9 bases. Looked up from germline, CDR1 is SGDLS and CDR2 is YYNGEE. The CDR3 contains 13 residues. CDR3 in DNA: TGTGCCAGCAGCGTAGCCGGGAACAATGGCTACACCTTC. Translation: CASSVAGNNGYTF.

The rearrangement joins TRBV9 to TRBJ2-7, with D possibly being TRBD1 (5 bases). This CDR3 region has 14 residues. Germline CDR1 reads SGDLS; CDR2 reads YYNGEE. V lost 0 bases and J 6 bases, leaving 13 bases between the germline ends. The CDR3 region is CASSVVLGPGEQYF. DNA for the CDR3: TGTGCCAGCAGCGTAGTTCTGGGGCCTGGCGAGCAGTACTTC.

Only one count was recorded for this clone. This chain links TRBV27 with TRBJ1-2; a weak D match, TRBD1 (5 bases). Between the trimmed V and J ends, which lost 1 base and 5 bases, there was a span of 23 bases. The germline V gene has CDR1 MNHEY and CDR2 SMNVEV (reference sequence). CDR3 length: 18 amino acids. Here the CDR3 reads CASSLFPLLGEGNYGYTF. Written as DNA, the CDR3 is TGTGCCAGCAGTTTATTCCCCCTATTAGGGGAGGGTAATTATGGCTACACCTTC.

J is TRBJ2-1 and V is TRBV6-1; TRBD2 matches at 14 bases. The V gene's germline CDR1 is MNHNS and CDR2 SASEGT. Trimming at V came to 8 bases and at J to 5 bases, leaving 5 bases not matched to a gene. The CDR3 consists of 15 residues. As DNA, the CDR3 is TGTGCCAGCGGCCCGACTAGCGGGAGGGACAATGAGCAGTTCTTC. The encoded protein is CASGPTSGRDNEQFF.

On this clone itself: Other DNA sequences within the sample encode an identical CDR3. CDR3 nucleotide sequence: TGTGCCAGCAGCTTGACAGGGGCTGAAGCTTTCTTT. This codes for CASSLTGAEAFF. This chain connects TRBV7-9 to TRBJ1-1; 8 bases fit TRBD1. Germline V gene lookup returns CDR1 SEHNR and CDR2 FQNEAQ (reference sequence). The ends lost 3 bases at V and 6 bases at J; junction bases unmatched: 0. CDR3 length: 12 residues.

The rearrangement uses TRBV7-9 and TRBJ1-2; TRBD1 matches 8 bases. CDR1 and CDR2 from the germline V gene are SEHNR and FQNEAQ (reference sequence). The V segment lost 8 bases and the J segment 6 bases; nucleotides outside the gene matches: 17. This CDR3 region has 16 residues. CDR3 loop: CASAQGQAILGDGYTF. Written as DNA, the CDR3 is TGTGCCAGCGCCCAGGGACAGGCGATCCTAGGCGATGGCTACACCTTC.

The chain carries TRBV11-2 and TRBJ2-1, with 9 nucleotides matching TRBD2. CDR1 is SGHAT, CDR2 FQNNGV, per germline. The CDR3 extends over 16 amino acids. Unmatched junction bases numbered 5, after V lost 0 bases and J lost 5 bases. Here the CDR3 DNA reads TGTGCCAGCAGCTTAGATGCGGGACTAGCAAACAATGAGCAGTTCTTC. This codes for CASSLDAGLANNEQFF.

The CDR3 DNA follows: TGTGCCAGCAGCTTGGGGTCAAAGGTCGGGAACACTGAAGCTTTCTTT. Translating gives CASSLGSKVGNTEAFF. This chain uses TRBV5-5 with TRBJ1-1; D unclear. Between the trimmed V and J ends, which lost 0 bases and 1 base, there was a span of 13 bases. The V gene's germline CDR1 is SGHKS and CDR2 YYEKEE (reference sequence). CDR3 length equals 16 residues.

The CDR3 spells CASSRGISDTQYF. As DNA, the CDR3 is TGTGCCAGCAGCCGGGGGATTTCAGATACGCAGTATTTT. The rearrangement uses TRBV7-9 and TRBJ2-3, with D possibly being TRBD2 (6 bases). Trimming pared 5 bases from V and 4 bases from J, leaving 10 bases between. This CDR3 region has 13 residues. CDR1 is SEHNR, CDR2 FQNEAQ, per germline (reference sequence).

The V and J genes are TRBV27 and TRBJ1-1; D unclear. Germline values: CDR1 MNHEY, CDR2 SMNVEV (reference sequence). Between the trimmed V and J ends, which lost 7 bases and 4 bases, there was a span of 16 bases. This CDR3 is built from 14 residues. CDR3 coding DNA: TGTGCCAGCAACACGATTTATGGTTTCACTGAAGCTTTCTTT. Amino acids: CASNTIYGFTEAFF.

The chain recombines TRBV4-3 with TRBJ2-7; 7 bases match TRBD2. The CDR3 totals 16 residues. Looked up from germline, CDR1 is LGHNA and CDR2 is YSLEER. Trimming at V came to 1 base and at J to 0 bases, leaving 6 bases not matched to a gene. The CDR3 DNA sequence: TGCGCCAGCAGCCAAGGCCCGGGCGGGGGCTCCTACGAGCAGTACTTC. Amino acid sequence: CASSQGPGGGSYEQYF.

This sequence joins TRBV7-9 and TRBJ1-1; possible D gene TRBD1, 5 bases. V lost 0 bases and J 2 bases, leaving 10 bases between the germline ends. Looked up from germline, CDR1 is SEHNR and CDR2 is FQNEAQ (reference sequence). The CDR3 is 15 residues long. CDR3 amino acids: CASSLAGTDNTEAFF. CDR3 coding DNA: TGTGCCAGCAGCTTAGCCGGGACGGACAACACTGAAGCTTTCTTT.

The chain employs TRBV11-2 and TRBJ2-2, with 7 nucleotides matching TRBD1. The trim removed 5 bases at V and 4 bases at J, leaving 7 bases unmatched. This CDR3 has 15 amino acids. Germline V CDR1 and CDR2: SGHAT, FQNNGV. The CDR3 sequence is CASSPGTVSTGELFF. The CDR3 DNA sequence: TGTGCCAGCAGCCCCGGGACAGTAAGCACCGGGGAGCTGTTTTTT.

This clone is a singleton in its sample. The J gene is TRBJ2-1, the V gene TRBV5-1; 10 bases are shared with TRBD2. Looked up from germline, CDR1 is SGHRS and CDR2 is YFSETQ. The CDR3 runs to 15 residues. The junction had 5 bases not matched to a gene; V was cut back by 4 bases and J by 4 bases. CDR3 bases: TGCGCCAGCAGCCGGGGGACTAGCGAATACAATGAGCAGTTCTTC. Translation gives CASSRGTSEYNEQFF.

The chain is built from TRBV6-1 and TRBJ2-2; D unresolved. V dropped 8 bases and J dropped 1 base, with 8 bases sitting between them. Germline CDR1 MNHNS, CDR2 SASEGT. This CDR3 is built from 13 residues. The chain's CDR3 is CASQDGNTGELFF. The CDR3 coding sequence is TGTGCCAGCCAGGACGGGAACACCGGGGAGCTGTTTTTT.

A remark on this clone: This specimen includes other DNA sequences encoding the same CDR3. This sequence joins TRBV7-9 and TRBJ2-2; the D gene could be TRBD1 or TRBD2 (5 bases each). Per the germline V gene, CDR1 is SEHNR and CDR2 is FQNEAQ (reference sequence). The length of the CDR3 is 15 residues. V lost 1 base, J lost 3 bases, and 9 bases lay in between. In DNA form, the CDR3 reads TGTGCCAGCAGCTTAGGGCAGGGAGACACCGGGGAGCTGTTTTTT. It codes for CASSLGQGDTGELFF.

The chain carries TRBV15 and TRBJ2-1, with unresolved D. V shed 3 bases and J shed 0 bases, with 15 bases lying between them. This CDR3 contains 17 residues. Germline V CDR1 and CDR2: LNHNV, YYDKDF (reference sequence). The CDR3 loop is CATSRDPSYSSYNEQFF. The CDR3 DNA reads TGTGCCACCAGCAGGGACCCTTCTTATAGCTCCTACAATGAGCAGTTCTTC. Complete variable domain (other parts from reference TRBV15 and TRBJ2-1): DAMVIQNPRYQVTQFGKPVTLSCSQTLNHNVMYWYQQKSSQAPKLLFHYYDKDFNNEADTPDNFQSRRPNTSFCFLDIRSPGLGDTAMYLCATSRDPSYSSYNEQFFGPGTRLTVL.

In its sample, this clone was seen once. This chain uses TRBV9 with TRBJ2-1; 11 nucleotides match TRBD2. The CDR3 sequence is 16 residues long. Germline CDR1 SGDLS, CDR2 YYNGEE. Losses at the gene ends were 3 bases for V and 4 bases for J; bases not matched to a gene: 6. CDR3 sequence reads: CASSALGTSGYNEQFF. The CDR3 DNA follows: TGTGCCAGCAGCGCCCTCGGGACTAGCGGTTACAATGAGCAGTTCTTC.

This clone was seen more than once but under ten times. This chain links TRBV4-1 with TRBJ2-3; D is possibly TRBD2 (5 bases). This CDR3 has 13 amino acids. Per the germline V gene, CDR1 is MGHRA and CDR2 is YSYEKL. Trimming removed 4 bases from V and 0 bases from J, with 5 bases in between. The CDR3 nucleotides are TGCGCCAGCAGCCGGACTAGCACAGATACGCAGTATTTT. This translates into CASSRTSTDTQYF.

The CDR3 region has the DNA TGCGCCAGCAGTGACGGACTGGGGGGGACCCAGTACTTC. Translated, it gives CASSDGLGGTQYF. The rearrangement joins TRBV10-2 to TRBJ2-5; weak D call: TRBD2 (6 bases). The CDR3 length is 13 residues. Per germline, CDR1 WSHSY and CDR2 SAAADI. Trimming pared 3 bases from V and 7 bases from J, leaving 12 bases between.